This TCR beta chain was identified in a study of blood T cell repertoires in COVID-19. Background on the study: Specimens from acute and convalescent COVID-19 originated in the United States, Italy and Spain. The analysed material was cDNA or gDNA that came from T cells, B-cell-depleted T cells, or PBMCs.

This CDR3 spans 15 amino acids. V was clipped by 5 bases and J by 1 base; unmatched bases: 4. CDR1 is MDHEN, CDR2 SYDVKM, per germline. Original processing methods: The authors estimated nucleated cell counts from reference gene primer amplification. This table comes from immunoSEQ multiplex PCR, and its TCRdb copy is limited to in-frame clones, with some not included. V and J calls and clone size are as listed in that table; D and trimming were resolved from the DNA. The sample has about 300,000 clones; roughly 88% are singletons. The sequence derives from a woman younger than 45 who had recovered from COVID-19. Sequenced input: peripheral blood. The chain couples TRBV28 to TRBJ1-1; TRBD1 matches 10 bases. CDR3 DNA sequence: TGTGCCAGCAGTAGACAGGGGGCGAAGAACACTGAAGCTTTCTTT. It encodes CASSRQGAKNTEAFF.